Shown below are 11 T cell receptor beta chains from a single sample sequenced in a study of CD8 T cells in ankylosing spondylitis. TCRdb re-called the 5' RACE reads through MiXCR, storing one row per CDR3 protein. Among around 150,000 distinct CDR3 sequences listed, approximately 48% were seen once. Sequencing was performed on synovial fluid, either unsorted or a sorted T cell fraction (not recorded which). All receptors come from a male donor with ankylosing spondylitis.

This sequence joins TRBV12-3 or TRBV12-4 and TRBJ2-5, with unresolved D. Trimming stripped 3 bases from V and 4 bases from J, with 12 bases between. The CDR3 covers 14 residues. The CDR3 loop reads CASSFRWEIETQYF. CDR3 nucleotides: TGTGCCAGCAGTTTCCGGTGGGAAATAGAGACCCAGTACTTC.

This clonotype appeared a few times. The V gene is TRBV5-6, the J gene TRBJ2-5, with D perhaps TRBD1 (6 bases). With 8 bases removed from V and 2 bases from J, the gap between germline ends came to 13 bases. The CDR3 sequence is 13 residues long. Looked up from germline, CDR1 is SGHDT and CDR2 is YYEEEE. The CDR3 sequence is CASLQQGQETQYF. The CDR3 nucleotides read TGTGCCAGTCTCCAACAGGGTCAAGAGACCCAGTACTTC.

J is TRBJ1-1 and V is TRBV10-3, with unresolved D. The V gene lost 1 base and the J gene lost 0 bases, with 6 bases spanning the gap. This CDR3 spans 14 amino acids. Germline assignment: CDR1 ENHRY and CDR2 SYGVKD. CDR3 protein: CAISELQMNTEAFF. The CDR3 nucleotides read TGTGCCATCAGTGAGTTACAGATGAACACTGAAGCTTTCTTT.

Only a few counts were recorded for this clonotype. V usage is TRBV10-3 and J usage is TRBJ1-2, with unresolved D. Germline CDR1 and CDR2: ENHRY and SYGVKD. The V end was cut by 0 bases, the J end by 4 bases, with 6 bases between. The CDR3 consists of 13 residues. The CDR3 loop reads CAISESSGYGYTF. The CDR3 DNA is TGTGCCATCAGTGAGTCTAGTGGCTATGGCTACACCTTC.

The CDR3 spells CASSTPGLDYNEQFF. For the CDR3, the DNA is TGTGCCAGTAGTACTCCGGGATTAGACTACAATGAGCAGTTCTTC. The chain combines TRBV19 with TRBJ2-1; maybe TRBD2 (5 bases). Germline V gene data show CDR1 as LNHDA and CDR2 as SQIVND (reference sequence). V was pared by 4 bases and J by 3 bases, with 13 bases between. This CDR3 spans 15 amino acids. Using reference TRBV19 and TRBJ2-1 for the parts outside the CDR3, the full variable domain is DGGITQSPKYLFRKEGQNVTLSCEQNLNHDAMYWYRQDPGQGLRLIYYSQIVNDFQKGDIAEGYSVSREKKESFPLTVTSAQKNPTAFYLCASSTPGLDYNEQFFGPGTRLTVL.

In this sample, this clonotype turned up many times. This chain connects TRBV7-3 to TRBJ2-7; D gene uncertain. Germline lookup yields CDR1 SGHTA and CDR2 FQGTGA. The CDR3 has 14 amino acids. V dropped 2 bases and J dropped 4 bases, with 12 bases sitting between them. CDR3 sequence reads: CASSLLSGPYEQYF. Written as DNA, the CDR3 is TGTGCCAGCAGCTTATTGTCGGGTCCATACGAGCAGTACTTC. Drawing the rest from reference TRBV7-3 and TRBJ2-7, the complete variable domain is GAGVSQTPSNKVTEKGKYVELRCDPISGHTALYWYRQSLGQGPEFLIYFQGTGAADDSGLPNDRFFAVRPEGSVSTLKIQRTERGDSAVYLCASSLLSGPYEQYFGPGTRLTVT.

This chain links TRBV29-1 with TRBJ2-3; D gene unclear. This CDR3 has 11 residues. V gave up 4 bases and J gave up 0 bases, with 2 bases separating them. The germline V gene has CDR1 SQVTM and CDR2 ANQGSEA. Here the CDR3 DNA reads TGCAGCGTTGCAAGCACAGATACGCAGTATTTT. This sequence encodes CSVASTDTQYF.

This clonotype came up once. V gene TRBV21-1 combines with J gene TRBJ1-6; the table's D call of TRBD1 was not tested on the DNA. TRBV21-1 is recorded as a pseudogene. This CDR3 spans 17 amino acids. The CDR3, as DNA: TGTGCCAGCAGCAAAAAGGACAGGAATGCCGATAATTCACCCCTCCACTTT. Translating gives CASSKKDRNADNSPLHF.

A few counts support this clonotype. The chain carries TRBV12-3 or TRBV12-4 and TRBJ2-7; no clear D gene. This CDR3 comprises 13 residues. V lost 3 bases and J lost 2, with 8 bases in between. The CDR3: CASSFYSPYEQYF. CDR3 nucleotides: TGTGCCAGCAGTTTTTACAGCCCCTACGAGCAGTACTTC.

CDR3 coding DNA: TGTGCCAGCAGCTCGGGACTAGCCTGGAATGAGCAGTTCTTC. Protein: CASSSGLAWNEQFF. J is TRBJ2-1 and V is TRBV7-6, with 9 nucleotides matching TRBD2. CDR1 and CDR2 (germline): SGHVS, FNYEAQ. This CDR3 contains 14 residues. V was pared by 4 bases and J by 7 bases, with 5 bases of the junction left unmatched.

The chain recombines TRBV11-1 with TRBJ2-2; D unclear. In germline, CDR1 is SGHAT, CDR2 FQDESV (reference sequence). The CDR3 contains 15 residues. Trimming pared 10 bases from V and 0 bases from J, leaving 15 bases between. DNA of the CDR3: TGTGCCACCCGCTCTTACACCGCGAACACCGGGGAGCTGTTTTTT. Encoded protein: CATRSYTANTGELFF.